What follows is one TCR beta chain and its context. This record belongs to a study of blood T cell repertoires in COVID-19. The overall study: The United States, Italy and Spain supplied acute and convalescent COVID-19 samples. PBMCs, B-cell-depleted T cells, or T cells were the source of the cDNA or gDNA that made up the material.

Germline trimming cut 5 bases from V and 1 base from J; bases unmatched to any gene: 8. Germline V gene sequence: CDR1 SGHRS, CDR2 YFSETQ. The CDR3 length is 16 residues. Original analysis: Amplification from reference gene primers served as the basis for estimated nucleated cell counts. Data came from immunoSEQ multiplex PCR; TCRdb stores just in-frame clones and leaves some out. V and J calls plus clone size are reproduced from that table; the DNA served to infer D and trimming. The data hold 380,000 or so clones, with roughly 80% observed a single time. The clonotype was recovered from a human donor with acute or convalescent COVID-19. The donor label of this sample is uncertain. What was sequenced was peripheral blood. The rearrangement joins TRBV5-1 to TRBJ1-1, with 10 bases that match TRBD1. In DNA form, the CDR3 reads TGCGCCAGCAGTTTCGACAGGGGGCGATGGAACACTGAAGCTTTCTTT. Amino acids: CASSFDRGRWNTEAFF. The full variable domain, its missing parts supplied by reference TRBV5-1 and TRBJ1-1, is KAGVTQTPRYLIKTRGQQVTLSCSPISGHRSVSWYQQTPGQGLQFLFEYFSETQRNKGNFPGRFSGRQFSNSRSEMNVSTLELGDSALYLCASSFDRGRWNTEAFFGQGTRLTVV.